The 17 T cell receptor beta chains below all came from one sample that was sequenced in a study of identical twins. From the 5' RACE reads, TCRdb called clonotypes with MiXCR, one entry per CDR3 protein. The sample records some 500,000 distinct CDR3 sequences, 13% to 15% being singletons. These data also featured in a second study, about yellow fever vaccine responses in identical twins.

The sequenced sample consisted of CD4+ T cells sorted from blood. All receptors come from a young woman in good health.

The chain carries TRBV7-2 and TRBJ2-1, with a tentative D call TRBD2 (5 bases). This CDR3 contains 16 residues. V shed 1 base and J shed 10 bases, with 20 bases lying between them. Germline CDR1 reads SGHTA; CDR2 reads FQGNSA. The CDR3 sequence is CASSLVSLAARGEQFF. CDR3 sequence (DNA): TGTGCCAGCAGCTTAGTATCCCTAGCTGCTCGAGGCGAGCAGTTCTTC.

The J gene is TRBJ1-1, the V gene TRBV4-3, with D possibly being TRBD1 (6 bases). The CDR3 spans 13 residues. Trimming stripped 5 bases from V and 4 bases from J, with 11 bases between. The germline gives CDR1 LGHNA, CDR2 YSLEER. The CDR3 bases are TGCGCCAGCAGCGGGGGGCGCGGCACTGAAGCTTTCTTT. Its protein is CASSGGRGTEAFF.

V usage is TRBV6-1 and J usage is TRBJ2-7; D is tentatively TRBD1 or TRBD2 (6 bases each). The CDR3 is 14 residues long. Trimming stripped 7 bases from V and 2 bases from J, with 15 bases between. Germline loops: CDR1 MNHNS, CDR2 SASEGT. The CDR3 nucleotides are TGTGCCAGCACCCACCGGGGGCTCCCCTACGAGCAGTACTTC. It codes for CASTHRGLPYEQYF.

This clonotype was seen a handful of times. The chain is built from TRBV5-1 and TRBJ1-6; tentatively, D is TRBD1 (5 bases). Trimming shortened V by 2 bases and J by 8 bases, and 20 bases separated the two germline ends. Germline V gene sequence: CDR1 SGHRS, CDR2 YFSETQ. This CDR3 is built from 17 residues. CDR3 coding DNA: TGCGCCAGCAGCTTCCCTCCGGACACCCAACCTCATTCACCCCTCCACTTT. Translated, it gives CASSFPPDTQPHSPLHF.

This clonotype was counted a few times. The V and J genes are TRBV5-5 and TRBJ1-5; D remains unclear. The germline CDR1 and CDR2 sequences are SGHKS and YYEKEE (reference sequence). Trimming cost V 7 bases and J 2 bases, with 7 bases left between them. This CDR3 has 12 residues. The DNA for the CDR3 is TGTGCCAGCGGGTGGGGCAATCAGCCCCAGCATTTT. Translating gives CASGWGNQPQHF. Drawing the rest from reference TRBV5-5 and TRBJ1-5, the complete variable domain is DAGVTQSPTHLIKTRGQQVTLRCSPISGHKSVSWYQQVLGQGPQFIFQYYEKEERGRGNFPDRFSARQFPNYSSELNVNALLLGDSALYLCASGWGNQPQHFGDGTRLSIL.

This clonotype was seen ten or more times. The J gene is TRBJ2-7, the V gene TRBV20-1; 7 nucleotides agree with TRBD1. The J segment lost 3 bases and the V segment lost 6 bases, leaving 8 bases of the junction unmatched. Germline CDR1 is DFQATT and CDR2 is SNEGSKA (reference sequence). The length of the CDR3 is 13 residues. This chain's CDR3 is CSASPGQSYEQYF. CDR3 nucleotides: TGCAGTGCCTCACCGGGACAGAGCTACGAGCAGTACTTC.

This chain uses TRBV29-1 with TRBJ2-7; D may be TRBD1 or TRBD2 (5 bases each). Germline CDR1 SQVTM, CDR2 ANQGSEA. There are 14 residues in the CDR3. The germline V and J ends were trimmed by 6 bases and 0 bases, with 15 bases remaining between them. The CDR3 region is CSVFAEGSSYEQYF. CDR3 coding DNA: TGCAGCGTCTTCGCTGAGGGGAGCTCCTACGAGCAGTACTTC.

This clonotype came up a few times. V and J are TRBV18 and TRBJ2-1; 11 bases are a match to TRBD1. Looked up from germline, CDR1 is KGHSH and CDR2 is LQKENI. The CDR3 spans 15 residues. Trimming at V came to 3 bases and at J to 6 bases, leaving 4 bases not matched to a gene. CDR3 DNA sequence: TGTGCCAGCTCACCGACGGACAGGGGGCGCAATGAGCAGTTCTTC. This sequence encodes CASSPTDRGRNEQFF. The complete variable domain, with remaining parts taken from reference TRBV18 and TRBJ2-1, reads NAGVMQNPRHLVRRRGQEARLRCSPMKGHSHVYWYRQLPEEGLKFMVYLQKENIIDESGMPKERFSAEFPKEGPSILRIQQVVRGDSAAYFCASSPTDRGRNEQFFGPGTRLTVL.

Comment on this clonotype: Relative to the germline gene, one junction end is altered; a read error may explain this. The chain couples TRBV7-2 to TRBJ2-5; D ambiguous. Germline V gives CDR1 SGHTA, CDR2 FQGNSA. This CDR3 is built from 13 residues. The CDR3: CASSLRAQKTQYF. CDR3 bases: TGTGCCAGCAGCTTAAGGGCCCAAAAGACCCAGTACTTC.

As for this clonotype: One junction end does not reproduce the germline sequence, and a read error may be involved. The chain recombines TRBV12-3 or TRBV12-4 with TRBJ2-1, with D perhaps being TRBD1 or TRBD2 (5 bases each). The CDR3 totals 18 residues. The CDR3: CTSSFRVGTSVSYNEQFF. The CDR3 bases are TGTACCAGCAGTTTCAGGGTTGGGACCAGCGTCTCGTACAATGAGCAGTTCTTC.

The V call is TRBV5-1, the J call TRBJ2-2, with D unresolved. V dropped 2 bases and J dropped 6 bases, with 8 bases sitting between them. Looked up from germline, CDR1 is SGHRS and CDR2 is YFSETQ. The CDR3 totals 13 residues. CDR3 nucleotide sequence: TGCGCCAGCAGCTTTAACCCGCCCGGGGAGCTGTTTTTT. Translating it yields CASSFNPPGELFF.

This chain uses TRBV2 with TRBJ1-1; possibly TRBD1 for D (6 bases). In germline, CDR1 is SNHLY, CDR2 FYNNEI. The CDR3 runs to 15 residues. V shed 4 bases and J shed 4 bases, with 16 bases lying between them. This CDR3 is CASSAQGSGVTEAFF. CDR3 DNA sequence: TGTGCCAGCAGTGCCCAGGGGTCTGGGGTCACTGAAGCTTTCTTT. Using reference TRBV2 and TRBJ1-1 for the parts outside the CDR3, the full variable domain is EPEVTQTPSHQVTQMGQEVILRCVPISNHLYFYWYRQILGQKVEFLVSFYNNEISEKSEIFDDQFSVERPDGSNFTLKIRSTKLEDSAMYFCASSAQGSGVTEAFFGQGTRLTVV.

This chain connects TRBV7-9 to TRBJ1-4; no firm D call. CDR1 is SEHNR and CDR2 is FQNEAQ in the germline V gene (reference sequence). CDR3 size: 15 residues. Deletions cut 4 bases from V and 7 bases from J, with 16 bases between. The DNA of the CDR3 is TGTGCCAGCAGCTCCACGGACCTTGGGAGTGAAAAACTGTTTTTT. Translating it yields CASSSTDLGSEKLFF. Full variable domain (remainder filled in from reference TRBV7-9 and TRBJ1-4): DTGVSQNPRHKITKRGQNVTFRCDPISEHNRLYWYRQTLGQGPEFLTYFQNEAQLEKSRLLSDRFSAERPKGSFSTLEIQRTEQGDSAMYLCASSSTDLGSEKLFFGSGTQLSVL.

This clonotype was counted between two and nine times. The chain employs TRBV4-2 and TRBJ2-7; D is ambiguous. This CDR3 has 14 residues. Germline loops: CDR1 LGHNA, CDR2 YNFKEQ. The V gene lost 1 base and the J gene lost 4 bases, with 11 bases spanning the gap. CDR3 DNA: TGTGCCAGCAGCCAAGCGGACCAGTCGTACGAGCAGTACTTC. Translation: CASSQADQSYEQYF.

The chain links TRBV3-1 to TRBJ2-1, with TRBD2 matching over 9 bases. This CDR3 contains 17 residues. Germline V gives CDR1 LGHDT, CDR2 YNNKEL (reference sequence). Losses at the gene ends were 10 bases for V and 8 bases for J; bases not matched to a gene: 21. The CDR3 bases are TGTGCCATCAGTTCGCTATATGGCGGGAGGGGGACGGATGAGCAGTTCTTC. Residues: CAISSLYGGRGTDEQFF.

The V and J genes are TRBV29-1 and TRBJ2-1, with 9 bases aligning to TRBD2. CDR3 length: 13 residues. CDR1 is SQVTM, CDR2 ANQGSEA, per germline. The J segment lost 5 bases and the V segment lost 7 bases, leaving 6 bases of the junction unmatched. The CDR3 coding sequence is TGCAGCGCGGGGCGGGGGGGGGACAATGAGCAGTTCTTC. It specifies CSAGRGGDNEQFF.

This rearrangement joins TRBV18 to TRBJ1-5; D is uncertain. Germline V lookup: CDR1 KGHSH, CDR2 LQKENI. This CDR3 is 13 amino acids long. The germline V and J ends were trimmed by 3 bases and 1 base, with 4 bases remaining between them. CDR3 nucleotide sequence: TGTGCCAGCTCACCGGCCAGCAATCAGCCCCAGCATTTT. Protein: CASSPASNQPQHF. Drawing the rest from reference TRBV18 and TRBJ1-5, the complete variable domain is NAGVMQNPRHLVRRRGQEARLRCSPMKGHSHVYWYRQLPEEGLKFMVYLQKENIIDESGMPKERFSAEFPKEGPSILRIQQVVRGDSAAYFCASSPASNQPQHFGDGTRLSIL.